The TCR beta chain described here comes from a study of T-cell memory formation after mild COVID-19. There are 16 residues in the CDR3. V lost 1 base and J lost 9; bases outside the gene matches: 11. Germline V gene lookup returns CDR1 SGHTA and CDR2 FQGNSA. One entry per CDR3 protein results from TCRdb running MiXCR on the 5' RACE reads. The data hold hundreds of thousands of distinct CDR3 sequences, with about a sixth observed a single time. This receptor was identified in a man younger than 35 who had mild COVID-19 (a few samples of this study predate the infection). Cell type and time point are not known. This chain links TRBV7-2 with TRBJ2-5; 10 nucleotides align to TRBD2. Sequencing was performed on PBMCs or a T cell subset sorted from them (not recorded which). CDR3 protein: CASSLEPASGGGAQYF. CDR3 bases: TGTGCCAGCAGCTTAGAACCGGCTAGCGGGGGAGGGGCCCAGTACTTC.